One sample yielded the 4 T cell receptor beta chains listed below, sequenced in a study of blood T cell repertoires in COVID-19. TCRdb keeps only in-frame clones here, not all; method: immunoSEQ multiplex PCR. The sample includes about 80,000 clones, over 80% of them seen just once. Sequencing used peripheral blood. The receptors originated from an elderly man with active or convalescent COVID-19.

The CDR3 sequence is CASSLRPVPGPQHF. Here the CDR3 DNA reads TGTGCCAGCAGCCTAAGACCCGTCCCGGGGCCCCAGCATTTT. This chain joins TRBV5-5 and TRBJ1-5, with D hard to call. Trimming pared 4 bases from V and 9 bases from J, leaving 17 bases between. CDR1 SGHKS and CDR2 YYEKEE come from the germline V gene (reference sequence). CDR3 size: 14 residues.

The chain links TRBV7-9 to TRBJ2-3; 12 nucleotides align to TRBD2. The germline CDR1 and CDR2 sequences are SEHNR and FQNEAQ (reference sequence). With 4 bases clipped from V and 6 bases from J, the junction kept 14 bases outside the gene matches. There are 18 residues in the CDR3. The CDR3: CASSSRPSGGATGDTQYF. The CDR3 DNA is TGTGCCAGCAGCTCGAGACCTAGCGGGGGGGCAACGGGTGATACGCAGTATTTT.

The CDR3 DNA is TGTGCCAGCGCTTCACATGCAACTAATGAAAAACTGTTTTTT. This translates into CASASHATNEKLFF. The genes are TRBV28 and TRBJ1-4; D is uncertain. The V end was cut by 8 bases, the J end by 0 bases, with 10 bases between. CDR1 is MDHEN and CDR2 is SYDVKM in the germline V gene. The CDR3 length is 14 residues.

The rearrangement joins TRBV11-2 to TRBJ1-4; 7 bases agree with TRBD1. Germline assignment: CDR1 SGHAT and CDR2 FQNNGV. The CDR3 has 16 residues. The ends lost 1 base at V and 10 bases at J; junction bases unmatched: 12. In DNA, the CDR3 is TGTGCCAGCAGCTTAGCTCGAGGGGGCGATCCTGCAAAACTGTTTTTT. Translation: CASSLARGGDPAKLFF.